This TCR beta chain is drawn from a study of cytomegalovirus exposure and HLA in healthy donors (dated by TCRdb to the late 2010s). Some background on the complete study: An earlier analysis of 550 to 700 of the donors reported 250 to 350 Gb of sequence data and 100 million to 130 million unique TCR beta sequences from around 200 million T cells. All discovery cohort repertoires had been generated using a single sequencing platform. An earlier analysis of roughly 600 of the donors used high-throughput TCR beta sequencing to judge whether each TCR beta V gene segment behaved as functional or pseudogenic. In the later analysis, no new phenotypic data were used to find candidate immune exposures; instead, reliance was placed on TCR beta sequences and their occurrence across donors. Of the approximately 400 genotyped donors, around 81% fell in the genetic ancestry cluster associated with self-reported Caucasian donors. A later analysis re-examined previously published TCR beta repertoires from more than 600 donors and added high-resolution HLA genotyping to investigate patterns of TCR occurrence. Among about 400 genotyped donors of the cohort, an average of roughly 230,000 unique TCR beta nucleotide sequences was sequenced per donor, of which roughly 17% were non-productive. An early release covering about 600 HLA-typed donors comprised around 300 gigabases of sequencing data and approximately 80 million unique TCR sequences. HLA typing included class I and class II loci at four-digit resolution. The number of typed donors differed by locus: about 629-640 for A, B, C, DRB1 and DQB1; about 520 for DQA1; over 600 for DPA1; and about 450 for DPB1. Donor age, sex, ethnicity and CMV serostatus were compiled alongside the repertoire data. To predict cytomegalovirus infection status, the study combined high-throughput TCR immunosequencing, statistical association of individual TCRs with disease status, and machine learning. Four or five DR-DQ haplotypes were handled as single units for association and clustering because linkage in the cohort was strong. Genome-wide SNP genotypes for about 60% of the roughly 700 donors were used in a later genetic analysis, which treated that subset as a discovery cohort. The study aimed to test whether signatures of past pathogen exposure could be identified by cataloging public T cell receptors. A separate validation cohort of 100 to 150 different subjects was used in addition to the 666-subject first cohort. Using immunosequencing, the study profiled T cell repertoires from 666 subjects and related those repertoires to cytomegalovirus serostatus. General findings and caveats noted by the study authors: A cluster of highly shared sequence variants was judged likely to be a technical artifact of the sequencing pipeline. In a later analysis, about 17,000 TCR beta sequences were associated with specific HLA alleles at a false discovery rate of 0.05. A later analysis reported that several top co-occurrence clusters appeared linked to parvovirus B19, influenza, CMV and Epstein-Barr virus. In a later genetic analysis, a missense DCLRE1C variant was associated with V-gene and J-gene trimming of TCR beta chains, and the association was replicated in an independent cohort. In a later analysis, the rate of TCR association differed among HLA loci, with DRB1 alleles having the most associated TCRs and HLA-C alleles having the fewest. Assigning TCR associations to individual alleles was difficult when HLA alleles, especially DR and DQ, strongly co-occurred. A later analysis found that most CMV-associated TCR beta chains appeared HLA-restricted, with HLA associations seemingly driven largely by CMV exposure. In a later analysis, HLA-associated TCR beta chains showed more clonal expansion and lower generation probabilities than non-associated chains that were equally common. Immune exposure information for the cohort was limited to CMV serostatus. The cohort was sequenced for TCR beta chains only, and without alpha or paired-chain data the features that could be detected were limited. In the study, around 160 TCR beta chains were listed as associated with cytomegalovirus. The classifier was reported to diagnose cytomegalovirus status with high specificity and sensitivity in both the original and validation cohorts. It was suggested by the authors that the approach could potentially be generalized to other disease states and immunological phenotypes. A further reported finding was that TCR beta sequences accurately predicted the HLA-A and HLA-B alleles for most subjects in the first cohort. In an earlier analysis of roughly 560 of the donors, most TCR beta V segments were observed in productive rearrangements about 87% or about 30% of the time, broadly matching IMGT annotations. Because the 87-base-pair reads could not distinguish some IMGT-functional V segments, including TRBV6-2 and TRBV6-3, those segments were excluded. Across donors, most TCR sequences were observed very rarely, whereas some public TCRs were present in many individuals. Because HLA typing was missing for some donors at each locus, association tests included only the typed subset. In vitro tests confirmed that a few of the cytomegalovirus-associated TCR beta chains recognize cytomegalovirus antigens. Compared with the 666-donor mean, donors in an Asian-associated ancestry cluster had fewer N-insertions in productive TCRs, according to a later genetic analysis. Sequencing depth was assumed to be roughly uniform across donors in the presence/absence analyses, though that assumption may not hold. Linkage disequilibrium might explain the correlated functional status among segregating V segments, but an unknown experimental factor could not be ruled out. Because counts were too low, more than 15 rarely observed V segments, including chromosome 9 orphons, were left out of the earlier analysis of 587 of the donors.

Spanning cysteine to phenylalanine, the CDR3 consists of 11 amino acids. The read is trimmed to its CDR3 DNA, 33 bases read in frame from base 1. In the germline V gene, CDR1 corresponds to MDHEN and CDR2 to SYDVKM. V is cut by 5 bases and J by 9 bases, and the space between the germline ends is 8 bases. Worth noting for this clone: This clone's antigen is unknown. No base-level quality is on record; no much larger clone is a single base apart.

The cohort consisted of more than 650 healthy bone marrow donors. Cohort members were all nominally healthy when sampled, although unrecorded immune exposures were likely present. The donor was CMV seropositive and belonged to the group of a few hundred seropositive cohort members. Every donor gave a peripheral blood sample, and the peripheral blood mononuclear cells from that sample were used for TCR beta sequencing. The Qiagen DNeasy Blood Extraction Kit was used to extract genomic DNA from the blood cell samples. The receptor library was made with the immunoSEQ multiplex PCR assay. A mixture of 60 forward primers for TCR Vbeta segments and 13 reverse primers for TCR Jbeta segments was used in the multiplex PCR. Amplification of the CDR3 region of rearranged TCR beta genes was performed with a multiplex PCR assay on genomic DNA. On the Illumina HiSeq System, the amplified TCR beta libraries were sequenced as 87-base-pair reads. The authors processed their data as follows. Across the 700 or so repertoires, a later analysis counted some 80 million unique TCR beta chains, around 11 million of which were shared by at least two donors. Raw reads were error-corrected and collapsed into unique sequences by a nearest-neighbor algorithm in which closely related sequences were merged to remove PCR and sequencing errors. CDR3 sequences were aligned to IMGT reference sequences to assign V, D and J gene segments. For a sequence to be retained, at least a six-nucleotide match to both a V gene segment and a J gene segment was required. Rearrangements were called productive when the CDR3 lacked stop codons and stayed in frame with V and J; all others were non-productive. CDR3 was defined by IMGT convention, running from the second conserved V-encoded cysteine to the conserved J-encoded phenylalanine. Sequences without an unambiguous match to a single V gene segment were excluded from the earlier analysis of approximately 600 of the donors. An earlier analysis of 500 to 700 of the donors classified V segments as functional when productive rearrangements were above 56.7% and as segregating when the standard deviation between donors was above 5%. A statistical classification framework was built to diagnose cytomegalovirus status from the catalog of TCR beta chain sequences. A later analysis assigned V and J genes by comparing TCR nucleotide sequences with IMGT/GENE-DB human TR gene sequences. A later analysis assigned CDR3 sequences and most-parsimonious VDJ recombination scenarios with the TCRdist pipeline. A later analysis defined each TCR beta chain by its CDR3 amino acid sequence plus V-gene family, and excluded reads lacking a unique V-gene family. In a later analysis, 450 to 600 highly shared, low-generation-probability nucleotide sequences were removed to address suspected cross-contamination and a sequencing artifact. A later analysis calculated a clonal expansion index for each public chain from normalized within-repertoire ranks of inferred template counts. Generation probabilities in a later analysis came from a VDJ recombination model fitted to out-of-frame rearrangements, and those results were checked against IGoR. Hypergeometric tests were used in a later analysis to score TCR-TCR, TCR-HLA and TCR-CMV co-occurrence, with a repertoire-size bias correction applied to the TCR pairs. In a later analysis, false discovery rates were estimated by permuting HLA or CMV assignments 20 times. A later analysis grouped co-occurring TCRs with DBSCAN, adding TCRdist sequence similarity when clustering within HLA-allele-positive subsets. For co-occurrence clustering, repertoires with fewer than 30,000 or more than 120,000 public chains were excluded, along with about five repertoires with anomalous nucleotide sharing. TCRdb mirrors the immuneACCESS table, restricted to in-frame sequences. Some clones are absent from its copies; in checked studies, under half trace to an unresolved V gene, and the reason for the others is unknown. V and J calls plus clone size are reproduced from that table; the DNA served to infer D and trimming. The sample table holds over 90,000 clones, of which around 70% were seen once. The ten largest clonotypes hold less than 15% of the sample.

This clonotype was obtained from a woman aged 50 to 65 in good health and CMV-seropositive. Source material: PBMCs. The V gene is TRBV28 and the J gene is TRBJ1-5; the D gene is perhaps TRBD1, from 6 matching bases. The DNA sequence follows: TGTGCCAGCAGTCTGACAGGGCCCCAGCATTTT. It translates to CASSLTGPQHF.